This T cell receptor (beta chain) was observed in a study of blood T cell repertoires in COVID-19. Some clones are missing from TCRdb's copy, which holds only in-frame ones; the method was immunoSEQ multiplex PCR. This sample has more than 150,000 clones; roughly 84% occur once, and the top ten carry 2.9%. Per germline, CDR1 SGHDN and CDR2 FVKESK. V was pared by 0 bases and J by 6 bases, with 5 bases of the junction left unmatched. CDR3 length equals 16 residues. The chain employs TRBV14 and TRBJ2-3, with TRBD1 matching 11 bases. The TCR sequence derives from a woman in her fifties or sixties with acute or convalescent COVID-19. The sample was peripheral blood. This chain's CDR3 is CASSQDLGQGGDTQYF. The CDR3 region has the DNA TGTGCCAGCAGCCAAGATCTGGGACAGGGGGGCGATACGCAGTATTTT.